This T cell receptor beta chain comes out of a study of CXCR3-negative and CXCR3-positive naive CD8 T cells (dated 2019 in TCRdb). Study-level background: Some 130 million TRB reads were obtained in total, roughly 1.5 +/- 0.3 million reads per library. Diversity and physicochemical repertoire analyses covered around 10 donors pooled from two independent experiments. The TRBV-TRBJ cluster analysis covered naive subsets from 5 or 6 donors and memory cells from 3 donors.

Each CD8+ T cell subset was flow-sorted in triplicate, and 300,000 or so cells per subset were placed directly into RLT lysis buffer. To exclude memory contaminants, naive CD8+ T cells were stringently defined as CD45RO-CCR7+CD27+CD95-. Standard density gradient centrifugation was used to isolate peripheral blood mononuclear cells from buffy coats. A FACSAria III was used to flow-sort naive CXCR3-negative and CXCR3-positive CD8+ T cells. Total RNA was extracted from sorted cells with an RNeasy Mini Kit. Sequences SEHNR (CDR1) and FQNEAQ (CDR2) are obtained from the germline V gene (reference sequence). Spanning cysteine to phenylalanine, the CDR3 consists of 17 amino acids. No DNA appears here. Notes on this clonotype: What antigen it recognizes has not been identified.

Sequencing used a NextSeq 550. The Human TCR Profiling Kit (MiLaboratory) was used to make UMI-labeled 5' RACE TRB cDNA libraries. The full amount of extracted RNA was used for cDNA synthesis, and the full amount of resulting cDNA was used for PCR amplification. The libraries were made side by side, with each library going through the same number of PCR cycles. Per the original workflow: MIGEC and MiXCR extracted about 49,000 +/- 11,000 unique UMI-labeled TRB cDNA molecules per library, requiring at least two reads per UMI. On average, each library contained approximately 40,000 +/- 10,000 functional in-frame TRB CDR3 nucleotide clonotypes without stop codons. Diversity metrics, including normalized Shannon-Wiener and Chao1, were computed in VDJtools after downsampling to 5000 UMI-labeled TRB molecules per sample. Clonotype-size-weighted physicochemical properties of the central five CDR3 residues (interaction energy, strength, volume and Kidera factor 4) were computed in VDJtools. TCRdb reprocessed the reads; each CDR3 protein sequence makes one entry, and DNA is unavailable. Clone size and V and J calls follow TCRdb, not the original study. The sample's table covers more than 45,000 distinct CDR3 sequences. About 0.4% of the sample rests with the top ten.

Overall results and qualifications from the work: Because CXCR3 expression was partially decreased after cryopreservation, freshly isolated PBMCs were used for most assays. Similar TRBV-TRBJ usage was shown by naive CXCR3-negative and CXCR3-positive cells from the same donor, whereas distinct patterns were shown by memory cells. Surface CD5, linked to self-reactivity in mice, was comparable between naive subsets; TCR interaction strength was therefore also inferred from TRB CDR3 physicochemical properties. Both naive subsets had comparably high repertoire diversity, while memory CD8+ T cells had much lower repertoire diversity. TRB CDR3s from CXCR3-positive naive cells showed higher hydrophobicity (lower Kidera factor 4), lower energy, and higher strength and volume indices than CXCR3-negative naive cells.

Recombination linked TRBV7-9 to TRBJ2-7. Sample: naive CXCR3- CD8+ T cells from blood. Reading the label with the study, this specimen's cell subset or site is: CD45RO-CCR7+CD27+CD95- naive CD8+ T cells lacking CXCR3 (TNR3-). The clonotype comes from a human donor in good health. Some clones in this sample may be carry-over from other donors' samples. The CDR3: CASSLLGETPTIYEQYF.